This TCR beta chain was recovered during a study of T cells expressing NK-cell markers. About the study: TCR beta repertoires came from sorted CD3+CD56+NKG2C+, CD3+CD56+NKG2C- and CD3+CD56-NKG2C+ T cells.

Findings and caveats of the study: Among several donors, these clonotypes also ranked first in the CD3+CD56-NKG2C+ fraction.

Comment on this clonotype: Antigen specificity is unknown.

Each CDR3 protein gets one entry in TCRdb, which reprocessed the 5' RACE reads and gives no DNA. This repertoire includes about 300,000 distinct CDR3 sequences. Sample: blood T cells: a sorted CD56 or NKG2C T cell subset, CD4+ or CD8+ T cells, or bulk PBMC T cells (not recorded which). This sequence was found in a woman between 18 and 70 years old in good health.

CDR3 amino acids: CASSPRAGGAYEQYF. V and J are TRBV7-2 and TRBJ2-7; without DNA, the TCRdb call of TRBD1 cannot be checked. Germline V CDR1 and CDR2: SGHTA, FQGNSA. The CDR3 spans 15 residues.